This TCR beta chain was sequenced in a study of blood T cell repertoires in COVID-19. Overall study context: The analysed material was cDNA or gDNA that came from T cells, B-cell-depleted T cells, or PBMCs.

Study members were between about 18 and 100 years old and lived in approximately 25 US regions. From germline, CDR1 is MNHEY and CDR2 SVGAGI. The length of the CDR3 is 15 residues. The V gene lost 4 bases and the J gene lost 6 bases, with 18 bases spanning the gap. Source study methods: Amplifying reference gene primers gave estimates of nucleated cell counts. TCRdb's copy holds only in-frame clones and misses some; the assay was immunoSEQ multiplex PCR. V and J calls and clone size are as listed in that table; D and trimming were resolved from the DNA. Here the sample spans about 440,000 clones, 70% to 90% being singletons.

The specimen was PBMCs or T cells enriched from blood (not recorded which). The receptor comes from a woman under 30 with acute COVID-19. The chain couples TRBV6-5 to TRBJ1-1; TRBD1 is a possible D gene (5 bases). CDR3 bases: TGTGCCAGCAGTTCAAGACAGACCAAGTACGCTGAAGCTTTCTTT. Translated: CASSSRQTKYAEAFF.